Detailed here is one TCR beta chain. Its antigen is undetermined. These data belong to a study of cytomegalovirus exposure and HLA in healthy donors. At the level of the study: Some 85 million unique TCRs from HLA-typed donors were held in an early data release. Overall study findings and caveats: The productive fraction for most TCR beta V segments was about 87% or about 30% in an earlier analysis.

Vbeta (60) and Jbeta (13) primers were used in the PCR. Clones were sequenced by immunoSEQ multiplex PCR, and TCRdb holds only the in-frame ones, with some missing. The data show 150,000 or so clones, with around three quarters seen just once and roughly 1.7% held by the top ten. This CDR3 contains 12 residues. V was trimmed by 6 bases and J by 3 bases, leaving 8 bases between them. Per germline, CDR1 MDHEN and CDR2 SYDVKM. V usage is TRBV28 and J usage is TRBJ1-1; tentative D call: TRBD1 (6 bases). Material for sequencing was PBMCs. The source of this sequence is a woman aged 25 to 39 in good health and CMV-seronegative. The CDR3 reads CASRDSDTEAFF. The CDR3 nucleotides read TGTGCCAGCAGGGACAGCGACACTGAAGCTTTCTTT.